This entry describes one TCR beta chain. Per the germline V gene, CDR1 is SGHRS and CDR2 is YFSETQ. The V and J ends lost 5 bases and 4 bases, in that order; junction bases with no gene match: 9. The CDR3 is made up of 15 amino acids. The source of the sample is a study of blood T cell repertoires in COVID-19. Study-wide background: The United States, Italy and Spain were the sources of the acute and convalescent COVID-19 samples. T cells, B-cell-depleted T cells, or PBMCs provided the cDNA or gDNA that served as material.

As originally analysed: How many nucleated cells were present was estimated from reference gene primer amplification. Sequencing used immunoSEQ multiplex PCR; TCRdb keeps in-frame clones, though not all of them. That table is the source of V, J and clone size, and D and trimming were worked out from the DNA. Of tens of thousands of clones in the sample, almost 90% were seen once. This TCR came from a woman aged 70-85 years with acute or convalescent COVID-19. The chain carries TRBV5-1 and TRBJ2-1, with 7 bases that match TRBD2. The sequenced sample was peripheral blood. The CDR3 is CASRLSLAAYNEQFF. The CDR3 DNA reads TGCGCCAGCAGGCTTAGCCTAGCGGCATACAATGAGCAGTTCTTC.